This entry lists 5 T cell receptor beta chains sequenced from one sample in a study of shared clonotypes between healthy human individuals. Sequencing was performed with immunoSEQ multiplex PCR; in TCRdb, only in-frame clones are kept and a portion is missing. The data contain about 1.1 million clones, more than 75% of them singletons. The sequenced material came from memory CD4+ T cells from PBMCs. Noted subset: CD45RA-negative fraction. The source of these receptors is a man aged 18 to 30 in good health. Some clones in this sample may be carry-over from other donors' samples.

The table lists this clone with a few counts. The gene calls are TRBV10-1 and TRBJ1-3; D is uncertain. V lost 7 bases and J lost 4, with 8 bases in between. The CDR3 covers 12 residues. Germline CDR1 and CDR2: WNHNN and SYGVQD (reference sequence). The CDR3 reads CASKFSGNTIYF. In DNA form, the CDR3 reads TGCGCCAGCAAATTTTCGGGAAACACCATATATTTT.

The genes are TRBV5-1 and TRBJ1-2; 7 nucleotides match TRBD1. Germline assignment: CDR1 SGHRS and CDR2 YFSETQ. CDR3 length: 13 residues. The ends lost 3 bases at V and 8 bases at J; junction bases unmatched: 7. The CDR3 coding sequence is TGCGCCAGCAGCTCTGAAGGGGGCGCGGGCTACACCTTC. The encoded protein is CASSSEGGAGYTF.

This sequence joins TRBV6-5 and TRBJ2-7; the match to TRBD2 covers 12 bases. This CDR3 has 15 amino acids. CDR1 MNHEY and CDR2 SVGAGI come from the germline V gene. V lost 6 bases and J lost 4; bases outside the gene matches: 7. CDR3 amino acids: CASRRLAGAEYEQYF. The CDR3 region has the DNA TGTGCCAGCAGAAGACTAGCGGGGGCGGAATACGAGCAGTACTTC.

This clone was picked up one time. The rearrangement joins TRBV28 to TRBJ1-5, with TRBD1 matching over 7 bases. Per germline, CDR1 MDHEN and CDR2 SYDVKM. Unmatched junction bases numbered 7, after V lost 8 bases and J lost 6 bases. The CDR3 extends over 13 amino acids. CDR3 residues: CASLQGTTQPQHF. The CDR3 DNA follows: TGTGCCAGCCTACAGGGGACCACTCAGCCCCAGCATTTT.

This clone appeared once. CDR3 residues: CASSSRLAGGSSSYEQYF. CDR3 nucleotides: TGTGCCAGCAGTTCCCGACTAGCGGGAGGATCCAGCTCCTACGAGCAGTACTTC. The V call is TRBV27, the J call TRBJ2-7; 13 positions agree with TRBD2. This CDR3 spans 18 amino acids. Germline assignment: CDR1 MNHEY and CDR2 SMNVEV (reference sequence). V was pared by 4 bases and J by 0 bases, with 9 bases of the junction left unmatched.